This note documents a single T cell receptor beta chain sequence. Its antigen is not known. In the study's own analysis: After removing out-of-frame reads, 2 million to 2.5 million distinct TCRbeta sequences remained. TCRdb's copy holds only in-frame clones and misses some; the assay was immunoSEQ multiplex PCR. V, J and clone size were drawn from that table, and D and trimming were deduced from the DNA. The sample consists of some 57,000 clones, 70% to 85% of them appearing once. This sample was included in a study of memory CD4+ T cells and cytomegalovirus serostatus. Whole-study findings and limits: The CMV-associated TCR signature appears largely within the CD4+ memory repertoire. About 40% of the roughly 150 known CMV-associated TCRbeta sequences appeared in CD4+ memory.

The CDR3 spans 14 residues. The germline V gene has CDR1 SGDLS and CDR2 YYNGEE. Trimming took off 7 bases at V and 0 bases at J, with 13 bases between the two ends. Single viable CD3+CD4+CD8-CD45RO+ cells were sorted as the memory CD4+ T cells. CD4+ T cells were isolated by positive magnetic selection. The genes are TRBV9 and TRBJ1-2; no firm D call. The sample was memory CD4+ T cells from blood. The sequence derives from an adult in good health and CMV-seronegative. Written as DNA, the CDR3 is TGTGCCAGCGGCCCAGGACCGACTAACTATGGCTACACCTTC. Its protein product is CASGPGPTNYGYTF.